This TCR beta chain came from a study of blood T cell repertoires in COVID-19 (dated by TCRdb to the early 2020s). With regard to the full study: Samples covering the acute and convalescent phases of COVID-19 were provided by collaborators in the United States, Italy and Spain. The dataset comprised deeply sampled blood TCRbeta repertoires from subjects exposed to, actively infected with, or recovered from COVID-19. A freely available public database, intended as a resource for researchers studying the immune response to SARS-CoV-2, is where the repertoires were released. Nearly every sample came with metadata listing a de-identified subject ID, COVID-19 status, age in years and sex. Samples came from the ongoing ImmuneRACE study (first 160 participants) plus 1,254 subjects from 6 global collaborators. Where available, HLA class I and class II types were obtained from metadata supplied by the sample provider rather than from assay-based typing. The prospective study material was composed of cDNA or gDNA derived from T cells, B-cell-depleted T cells, or PBMCs.

TCRbeta CDR3 regions were amplified from genomic DNA using the immunoSEQ Assay, a bias-controlled multiplex PCR. The study's processing was this. Within the assay, amplification of reference gene primers was used to estimate how many nucleated cells each sample contained. Sequence reads were collapsed and filtered to measure the absolute abundance of every unique TCRbeta CDR3 rearrangement. Productive Simpson clonality was computed per sample as the square root of Simpson's diversity index over productive rearrangements. TCRdb stores this immuneACCESS table with in-frame sequences only. Part of the clones is absent; in the studies checked, under half of the shortfall reflects unresolved V genes, and no reason is known for the rest. V, J and clone size derive from that table, while D and trimming were established from the DNA sequence. Present in this sample are around 99,000 clones, around 82% of which were seen just once. Approximately 7% of the sample is taken by the ten largest.

Each collaborating institution followed its own protocols to collect whole blood in K2EDTA tubes. For TCRbeta analysis, collaborators shipped samples as frozen whole blood, isolated PBMCs, or DNA extracted from either of those sample types. Comment on this clone: It has no known antigen specificity. The sample holds no much larger clone one base away, and base qualities are not on file.

The investigation overall reported the following: Clinical and demographic metadata were provided uncurated, with the amount varying by source and participant.

The CDR3 contains 15 residues, cysteine and phenylalanine counted. The sequence is cut down to CDR3 DNA, 45 bases in frame from base 1. The germline V gene (reference sequence) gives CDR1 as LNHDA and CDR2 as SQIVND. V loses 4 bases, J loses 1 base, and the germline ends lie 14 bases apart. Sequenced material: peripheral blood. This receptor was obtained from a woman in her forties or fifties with acute or convalescent COVID-19. Here the chain combines TRBV19 and TRBJ2-7; the D gene is perhaps TRBD2, on 5 matching bases. This receptor has the CDR3 CASSSDGIGSYEQYF. In nucleotide form, the sequence is TGTGCCAGTAGTAGCGACGGGATCGGTTCCTACGAGCAGTACTTC.